The 29 T cell receptor beta chains below all came from one sample that was sequenced in a study of shared clonotypes between healthy human individuals. The repertoire was sequenced with immunoSEQ multiplex PCR; TCRdb's copy has only in-frame clones and lacks some. The table lists some 470,000 clones, 76% of them singletons, with 13% in the top ten. The specimen sequenced was PBMCs. The source is a woman aged 35 to 49 in good health. Some clones in this sample may be carry-over from other donors' samples.

About this clone itself: A far bigger clonotype differs at one base, so this is likely a read error. In DNA, the CDR3 is TGCAGCGCCCTGAGGGGGGCAGCCTTGGACGAGCAGTACTTC. It yields the protein CSALRGAALDEQYF. The rearrangement links TRBV29-1 to TRBJ2-7; D is perhaps TRBD1 or TRBD2 (6 bases each). CDR3 length equals 14 residues. The V end was cut by 7 bases, the J end by 5 bases, with 21 bases between. Looked up from germline, CDR1 is SQVTM and CDR2 is ANQGSEA.

This clone was observed many times. The J gene is TRBJ1-5, the V gene TRBV7-8, with D hard to call. The V gene lost 5 bases and the J gene lost 4 bases, with 9 bases spanning the gap. CDR1 is SGHVS, CDR2 FQNEAQ, per germline. CDR3 length: 13 residues. The CDR3: CASSPGVNQPQHF. CDR3 coding DNA: TGTGCCAGCAGCCCCGGGGTGAATCAGCCCCAGCATTTT.

The chain is built from TRBV11-3 and TRBJ2-5; TRBD2 matches at 12 bases. Unmatched junction bases numbered 2, after V lost 4 bases and J lost 2 bases. Germline lookup yields CDR1 SGHNT and CDR2 YENEEA. The CDR3 sequence is 15 residues long. The CDR3 region has the DNA TGTGCCAGCAGCTCTGGACTAGCGGGACAAGAGACCCAGTACTTC. It specifies CASSSGLAGQETQYF.

J is TRBJ2-6 and V is TRBV19; D may be TRBD1 or TRBD2 (5 bases each). The CDR3 spans 17 residues. Germline loops: CDR1 LNHDA, CDR2 SQIVND (reference sequence). V lost 8 bases, J lost 2 bases, and 19 bases lay in between. CDR3 DNA: TGTGCCAGTGGGGCGGCAGGGAGATTAGCTGGGGCCAACGTCCTGACTTTC. It is translated as CASGAAGRLAGANVLTF.

The rearrangement uses TRBV4-1 and TRBJ1-1; 8 nucleotides align to TRBD1. The trim removed 3 bases at V and 1 base at J, leaving 4 bases unmatched. The CDR3 spans 15 residues. Germline V lookup: CDR1 MGHRA, CDR2 YSYEKL. The CDR3 is CASSQTQGGNTEAFF. CDR3 DNA sequence: TGCGCCAGCAGCCAGACACAGGGGGGGAACACTGAAGCTTTCTTT.

This rearrangement joins TRBV18 to TRBJ2-3, with 7 bases fitting TRBD2. The CDR3 extends over 16 amino acids. The ends lost 3 bases at V and 0 bases at J; junction bases unmatched: 6. Germline V lookup: CDR1 KGHSH, CDR2 LQKENI. Written as DNA, the CDR3 is TGTGCCAGCTCACCCCCCGGACTAGTCAGCACAGATACGCAGTATTTT. As protein: CASSPPGLVSTDTQYF.

V gene TRBV19 combines with J gene TRBJ2-1, with D perhaps assigned TRBD1 or TRBD2 (5 bases each). Germline CDR1 is LNHDA and CDR2 is SQIVND (reference sequence). CDR3 length: 14 amino acids. V was clipped by 1 base and J by 8 bases, with 12 bases between them. The CDR3 protein is CASSIGTRGDEQFF. DNA of the CDR3: TGTGCCAGTAGTATAGGAACTAGAGGGGATGAGCAGTTCTTC.

This chain links TRBV14 with TRBJ2-1, with TRBD2 matching over 10 bases. Losses at the gene ends were 0 bases for V and 6 bases for J; bases not matched to a gene: 2. This CDR3 contains 15 residues. Germline lookup yields CDR1 SGHDN and CDR2 FVKESK. This CDR3 is CASSQDSGRRNEQFF. Written as DNA, the CDR3 is TGTGCCAGCAGCCAAGATAGCGGGAGGCGCAATGAGCAGTTCTTC.

This clone occurred a few times. The chain recombines TRBV10-2 with TRBJ2-7; TRBD1 is a possible D gene (5 bases). This CDR3 comprises 14 residues. V was cut by 8 bases and J by 3 bases, with 17 bases left in between. Germline V lookup: CDR1 WSHSY, CDR2 SAAADI. The CDR3: CASASADSNYEQYF. The DNA for the CDR3 is TGCGCCAGCGCTAGTGCCGACAGCAACTACGAGCAGTACTTC.

The V and J genes are TRBV9 and TRBJ1-1; D is unclear. In germline, CDR1 is SGDLS, CDR2 YYNGEE. The V end lost 0 bases, the J end lost 0 bases, and 18 bases lay between the germline ends. CDR3 size: 18 residues. This CDR3 is CASSVGAAPQRVNTEAFF. As DNA, the CDR3 is TGTGCCAGCAGCGTAGGTGCAGCTCCACAGAGGGTGAACACTGAAGCTTTCTTT.

V and J are TRBV10-3 and TRBJ1-2; possible D gene TRBD1, 5 bases. Deletions cut 0 bases from V and 4 bases from J, with 15 bases between. CDR3 size: 16 residues. The germline V gene encodes CDR1 ENHRY and CDR2 SYGVKD. CDR3 in DNA: TGTGCCATCAGTGAGTCTGGCCAGGGAACCCTCTATGGCTACACCTTC. Its protein is CAISESGQGTLYGYTF.

The chain is built from TRBV6-6 and TRBJ2-4, with D perhaps matching TRBD2 (6 bases). The CDR3 spans 13 residues. V was shortened by 5 bases and J by 6 bases, with 11 bases between the two germline ends. CDR1 is MNHNY, CDR2 SVGAGI, per germline (reference sequence). CDR3 coding DNA: TGTGCCAGCAGTCGGGACTTACTAAACATTCAGTACTTC. It yields the protein CASSRDLLNIQYF.

Points on this clone: This sample includes further DNA sequences coding for the same CDR3. The chain uses TRBV11-3 and TRBJ2-2, with TRBD1 as a possible D gene (6 bases). The CDR3 runs to 15 residues. The germline CDR1 and CDR2 sequences are SGHNT and YENEEA. V dropped 1 base and J dropped 0 bases, with 6 bases sitting between them. The CDR3 loop reads CASSLGGPNTGELFF. The CDR3 bases are TGTGCCAGCAGCTTAGGGGGGCCGAACACCGGGGAGCTGTTTTTT.

This chain uses TRBV28 with TRBJ1-5; 10 bases align to TRBD1. V lost 5 bases to trimming and J lost 6 bases; unmatched junction nucleotides: 4. The germline CDR1 and CDR2 sequences are MDHEN and SYDVKM. This CDR3 has 14 amino acids. The CDR3, as DNA: TGTGCCAGCAGTGGACAGGGGGTGAGTCAGCCCCAGCATTTT. The encoded protein is CASSGQGVSQPQHF.

This chain uses TRBV18 with TRBJ2-1; 7 bases are shared with TRBD2. With V trimmed by 6 bases and J by 13 bases, 9 bases remained unmatched. There are 12 residues in the CDR3. The germline V gene has CDR1 KGHSH and CDR2 LQKENI. The CDR3 spells CASSQSPGLQFF. DNA of the CDR3: TGTGCCAGCTCGCAATCCCCGGGACTACAGTTCTTC.

The gene calls are TRBV15 and TRBJ2-6; possible D gene TRBD1, 5 bases. Germline-derived CDR1 and CDR2 are LNHNV and YYDKDF (reference sequence). The CDR3 contains 15 residues. Trimming cost V 6 bases and J 0 bases, with 9 bases left between them. CDR3 DNA: TGTGCCACCAGTCCAGGGATCTCTGGGGCCAACGTCCTGACTTTC. Translated: CATSPGISGANVLTF.

With respect to this clone: Other DNA sequences in this sample translate to the same CDR3. The chain carries TRBV30 and TRBJ2-2, with a weak D call TRBD2 (6 bases). V was shortened by 0 bases and J by 5 bases, with 7 bases between the two germline ends. Germline V lookup: CDR1 GTSNPN, CDR2 SVGIG (reference sequence). The CDR3 extends over 13 amino acids. The CDR3 loop reads CAWSVRGTGELFF. The CDR3 DNA reads TGTGCCTGGAGTGTTCGGGGGACCGGGGAGCTGTTTTTT.

This clone was picked up one time. The chain has TRBV28 and TRBJ2-7; 11 bases agree with TRBD2. With V trimmed by 8 bases and J by 1 base, 4 bases remained unmatched. Germline V lookup: CDR1 MDHEN, CDR2 SYDVKM. The CDR3 is made up of 14 amino acids. As DNA, the CDR3 is TGTGCCAGCGGGGGACTAGCGGAGTCCTACGAGCAGTACTTC. Residues: CASGGLAESYEQYF.

Concerning this clone itself: It is likely a read error: a sequence one base away is far more abundant. The DNA of the CDR3 is TGCGCCAGCAGCCAAAGATCGGTACTACCAAATTTATTT. The encoded protein is CASSQRSVLPNLF. The chain is built from TRBV4-1 and TRBJ1-1; D unclear. This CDR3 has 13 residues. Germline CDR1 is MGHRA and CDR2 is YSYEKL.

The genes are TRBV20-1 and TRBJ2-1; no clear D. The germline V and J ends were trimmed by 0 bases and 11 bases, with 8 bases remaining between them. The germline V gene encodes CDR1 DFQATT and CDR2 SNEGSKA (reference sequence). CDR3 length: 11 amino acids. In DNA, the CDR3 is TGCAGTGCTAGAGATGAGACCAAGCAGTTCTTC. Translated, it gives CSARDETKQFF.

The table lists this clone with a few counts. V is TRBV30 and J is TRBJ2-1; no firm D call. The CDR3 consists of 13 residues. V shed 0 bases and J shed 9 bases, with 12 bases lying between them. Germline V gene data show CDR1 as GTSNPN and CDR2 as SVGIG (reference sequence). The CDR3 protein is CAWSVRDLSEQFF. The CDR3 coding sequence is TGTGCCTGGAGTGTTAGAGATCTTTCTGAGCAGTTCTTC.

This chain links TRBV2 with TRBJ2-2, with 10 bases aligning to TRBD2. The CDR3 sequence is 14 residues long. V dropped 8 bases and J dropped 5; count of bases not matched to a gene: 5. The V gene's germline CDR1 is SNHLY and CDR2 FYNNEI. The CDR3 region is CASGLAAGTGELFF. The DNA of the CDR3 is TGTGCCAGCGGACTAGCGGCGGGGACCGGGGAGCTGTTTTTT.

The chain employs TRBV6-1 and TRBJ1-1; a possible D gene is TRBD1 (5 bases). The V gene's germline CDR1 is MNHNS and CDR2 SASEGT. This CDR3 spans 13 amino acids. V lost 6 bases and J lost 4, with 12 bases in between. The CDR3 nucleotides are TGTGCCAGCAGAATACCCGGGGGCACTGAAGCTTTCTTT. It yields the protein CASRIPGGTEAFF.

This chain links TRBV28 with TRBJ2-1; 9 bases match TRBD1. The CDR3 extends over 16 amino acids. V shed 3 bases and J 2 bases; nucleotides not matched to a gene: 5. Per the germline V gene, CDR1 is MDHEN and CDR2 is SYDVKM. The CDR3 here is CASSFKDRGAYNEQFF. CDR3 bases: TGTGCCAGCAGTTTTAAGGACAGGGGCGCCTACAATGAGCAGTTCTTC.

The CDR3 protein is CASSIGTGAYEQYF. The CDR3 DNA reads TGTGCCAGCAGTATCGGGACAGGGGCCTACGAGCAGTACTTC. J is TRBJ2-7 and V is TRBV28; 10 positions match TRBD1. V shed 5 bases, J shed 2 bases, and the junction held 3 bases outside the gene matches. The CDR3 is made up of 14 amino acids. Germline V lookup: CDR1 MDHEN, CDR2 SYDVKM.

The chain carries TRBV15 and TRBJ2-4, with TRBD2 as a possible D gene (6 bases). The CDR3 runs to 15 residues. Between the trimmed V and J ends, which lost 1 base and 5 bases, there was a span of 12 bases. Germline V gives CDR1 LNHNV, CDR2 YYDKDF (reference sequence). CDR3 sequence: CATSRVGSGENIQYF. CDR3 DNA sequence: TGTGCCACCAGCAGAGTAGGATCGGGAGAAAACATTCAGTACTTC.

The genes are TRBV5-1 and TRBJ1-1; 9 positions match TRBD1. J gave up 10 bases and V 6 bases, and 13 bases lay outside the gene matches. There are 14 residues in the CDR3. The germline V gene encodes CDR1 SGHRS and CDR2 YFSETQ. CDR3 bases: TGCGCCAGCAAAGAAGCGACAGGGGGAAGTGGAGCTTTCTTT. The encoded protein is CASKEATGGSGAFF.

The chain links TRBV7-8 to TRBJ2-3, with a weak D call TRBD1 (5 bases). The V end was cut by 5 bases, the J end by 8 bases, with 20 bases between. CDR3 length equals 15 residues. Germline loops: CDR1 SGHVS, CDR2 FQNEAQ. The CDR3 region is CASSPTGYSSLTQYF. DNA of the CDR3: TGTGCCAGCAGCCCAACAGGTTACTCGTCTCTTACGCAGTATTTT.

The chain has TRBV25-1 and TRBJ2-5; no clear D gene. The DNA end lines up better with TRBJ2-7; the J call may be wrong. The CDR3 has 15 residues. CDR1 is MGHDK, CDR2 SYGVNS, per germline. CDR3 DNA: TGTGCCAGCAGTTTCCTCCGCTACTCACCCTACGAGCAGTACTTC. This encodes CASSFLRYSPYEQYF.